This T cell receptor beta chain is drawn from a study of T cell repertoires in cytomegalovirus infection (dated 2019 in TCRdb). The study in broad terms: Alongside well-studied HLA-B-restricted epitopes, the peptide stimulations were aimed at recently identified HLA-C-restricted CMV epitopes, whose presentation resists viral immunomodulation. Donor HLA type was relevant to the analysis, as public TCR beta signatures indicated carriage of CMV infection together with the matching HLA type. Summary of the overall study and its limitations: Cumulative frequency of public TCR beta family members discriminated carriers of CMV infection plus the relevant HLA type in this cohort and an independent approximately 350-donor cohort. The ex vivo response was dominated by HLA-C-restricted CMV-specific TCR beta clonotypes, and the single most frequent clonotype in two of eight donors was supplied by these HLA-C-restricted clonotypes.

CDR1 and CDR2 are drawn from the germline V gene: SNHLY, FYNNEI. From cysteine to phenylalanine, the CDR3 is 14 amino acids long. CDR3 DNA is the only sequence kept; it has 42 bases, read in frame from the first base. V is pared back by 0 bases and J by 5 bases, with 10 bases lying between the germline termini. In this sample, this clonotype turned up a few times. Its antigen is still unknown. The record has no base qualities; no much larger clone is one base away. The label giving this sample's treatment or condition can be read as: in vitro stimulation with specific CMV peptide epitopes to enrich CMV-specific T cells. The sequencer was an Illumina HiSeq 1500. The raw public reads went through TCRdb reprocessing: fastp at Q25, MiXCR clone calling, in-frame beta chains kept. Identical CDR3 protein sequences are pooled into one entry, listed with their most common genes and DNA. The sample has 650,000 to 900,000 distinct CDR3 sequences on record, approximately 30% of them singletons. Jointly, the top ten make up under 15% of the sample.

The V gene is TRBV2 and the J gene is TRBJ1-2; the D segment could be TRBD1, given 6 matching bases. The sequence derives from a human donor in good health (CMV status not recorded). Some clones in this sample may be carry-over from other donors' samples. The sequences come from cultured CD8+ T cells from PBMCs, collected from culture after CMV antigen stimulation. In nucleotide form, the sequence is TGTGCCAGCAGTGAAGCGGACAGCTTATATGGCTACACCTTC. Its protein product is CASSEADSLYGYTF. This CDR3, with the reference TRBV2 and TRBJ1-2 proteins standing in past its ends, gives the full variable domain EPEVTQTPSHQVTQMGQEVILRCVPISNHLYFYWYRQILGQKVEFLVSFYNNEISEKSEIFDDQFSVERPDGSNFTLKIRSTKLEDSAMYFCASSEADSLYGYTFGSGTRLTVV.